These T cell receptor beta chains were read from a single sample in a study of chemoradiotherapy in HPV16-positive cancers. Profiling relied on immunoSEQ multiplex PCR, and the TCRdb table lists in-frame clones only, not all of them. The sample has over 30,000 clones; around four fifths are singletons. The source was blood, collected from a patient who underwent chemoradiotherapy. Every receptor here comes from a human donor with HPV-associated anogenital cancer. Both conserved end residues are part of each CDR3. The D gene is left open where the match is weak. Some rows have no size entry. The others give once, few or many, or a class for an expanded clone.

d_call	v_call	clone_size	j_call	cdr3_nt	cdr3_aa
TRBD1	TRBV6-1	once	TRBJ2-7	TGTGCCAGCAGTAGACCCGGGACAGGGTACGAGCAGTACTTC	CASSRPGTGYEQYF
.	TRBV25-1	.	TRBJ2-2	TGTGCCAGCAGGCCAAGGGAGCTGAACACCGGGGAGCTGTTTTTT	CASRPRELNTGELFF
.	TRBV11-3	.	TRBJ2-5	TGTGCCAGCAGCCCCGGGGGGACAGCCCAAGAGACCCAGTACTTC	CASSPGGTAQETQYF
.	TRBV9	.	TRBJ2-7	TGTGCCAGCAGCGTAACGGACACGACCTACGAGCAGTACTTC	CASSVTDTTYEQYF
.	TRBV7-9	.	TRBJ1-5	TGTGCCAGCAGCCCCGGTAGCAATCAGCCCCAGCATTTT	CASSPGSNQPQHF
.	TRBV2	.	TRBJ1-1	TGTGCCAGCAGTGAAGCGCTTGGAGCTTTCTTT	CASSEALGAFF
.	TRBV28	.	TRBJ1-6	TGTGCCAGCAGTTGGACCCCAGGCAATTCACCCCTCCACTTT	CASSWTPGNSPLHF
.	TRBV5-4	.	TRBJ2-5	TGTGCCAGCACCTCCAGAGAGACCCAGTACTTC	CASTSRETQYF
.	TRBV7-9	.	TRBJ2-4	TGTGCCAGCAGCCCACAGGGAGCCAAAAACATTCAGTACTTC	CASSPQGAKNIQYF
.	TRBV29-1	.	TRBJ1-1	TGCAGCGCCCGGGGGGGGAGGTCCCTTTTAATGAACACTGAAGCTTTCTTT	CSARGGRSLLMNTEAFF
.	TRBV5-1	.	TRBJ1-2	TGCGCCAGCAGCTGGGGGCCCAGGGGCGTCGTTAACTATGGCTACACCTTC	CASSWGPRGVVNYGYTF
.	TRBV5-1	.	TRBJ2-7	TGCGCCAGCAGTCATTCCCAGGGGCCGGAGTACTTC	CASSHSQGPEYF
.	TRBV20-1	.	TRBJ2-5	TGCAGTGCTAGATTGGAGACCCAGTACTTC	CSARLETQYF
.	TRBV27	.	TRBJ2-5	TGTGCCAGCCTGGCCCAGGGAGGTTCGGGGGAGACCCAGTACTTC	CASLAQGGSGETQYF
.	TRBV13	.	TRBJ1-3	TGTGCCAGCAGCTTGGAAGGGCGCTCTGGAAACACCATATATTTT	CASSLEGRSGNTIYF
TRBD2	TRBV6-6	.	TRBJ2-5	TGTGCCAGCAGTCAAACTAGCGGGGGAGGAGAGACCCAGTACTTC	CASSQTSGGGETQYF
.	TRBV25-1	.	TRBJ1-2	TGTGCCAGCAGTGAGCCGTGGGGGGGCGGGGATGGCTACACCTTC	CASSEPWGGGDGYTF
.	TRBV5-1	.	TRBJ1-2	TGCGCCAGCAGCAAACAAGCAGACAGGACAGAGGGCTACACCTTC	CASSKQADRTEGYTF
TRBD2	TRBV5-6	.	TRBJ2-7	TGTGCCAGCAGCGGTCCCGGGGGGTCCCTCGACGAGCAGTACTTC	CASSGPGGSLDEQYF
.	TRBV19	.	TRBJ1-4	TGTGCCAGTAGTACTCGTGGGGTCGGAACTAATGAAAAACTGTTTTTT	CASSTRGVGTNEKLFF
TRBD1	TRBV7-3	.	TRBJ2-7	TGTGCCAGCAGCTTATCAGGGGGCAACGAGCAGTACTTC	CASSLSGGNEQYF
TRBD1	TRBV18	.	TRBJ2-7	TGTGCCAGCGCCCGGGACAGGGGTTACGAGCAGTACTTC	CASARDRGYEQYF
.	TRBV19	.	TRBJ1-3	TGTGCCAGTAGTAATCGAGGCTCTGGAAACACCATATATTTT	CASSNRGSGNTIYF
.	TRBV9	once	TRBJ1-2	TGTGCCAGCAGCGTAGGAGTTGGAAACCTTAACTATGGCTACACCTTC	CASSVGVGNLNYGYTF
TRBD2	TRBV19	.	TRBJ2-7	TGTGCCAGTAGTACCCGGGCTAGCGGGGTCGAGCAGTACTTC	CASSTRASGVEQYF
TRBD2	TRBV11-2	few	TRBJ2-1	TGTGCCAGCGCGGCTAGCGGGGGGGCAAGGGAGCAGTTCTTC	CASAASGGAREQFF
TRBD1	TRBV11-1	medium-sized	TRBJ2-7	TGTGCCAGCAGCTTAGGTACAGGGGGGACCTACGAGCAGTACTTC	CASSLGTGGTYEQYF
.	TRBV5-1	.	TRBJ1-4	TGCGCCAGCAGCTTGGTGGCGGGTACTAATGAAAAACTGTTTTTT	CASSLVAGTNEKLFF
.	TRBV9	.	TRBJ2-5	TGTGCCAGCAGCGCGGGGACGCCACTGGAGACCCAGTACTTC	CASSAGTPLETQYF
.	TRBV5-6	.	TRBJ2-3	TGTGCCAGCAGCTTGGCTGGGGGCGGATCTGTTACGCAGTATTTT	CASSLAGGGSVTQYF
TRBD2	TRBV5-4	.	TRBJ2-5	TGTGCCAGCAGCCTGGGACTAGCGGGGGGGAAGACCCAGTACTTC	CASSLGLAGGKTQYF
.	TRBV27	.	TRBJ1-1	TGTGCCAGCAGACTGGCGCAGGGGCGCGAGTTCACTGAAGCTTTCTTT	CASRLAQGREFTEAFF
TRBD2	TRBV2	.	TRBJ2-5	TGTGCCAGCGGGAGGGAGATACAAGGGTCCTCGATCCCCAAGACCCAGTACTTC	CASGREIQGSSIPKTQYF
TRBD2	TRBV7-8	.	TRBJ2-3	TGTGCCAGCAGCTCCCTCCTCCGGACGGGGGGGATCACAGATACGCAGTATTTT	CASSSLLRTGGITDTQYF
.	TRBV6-5	.	TRBJ2-7	TGTGCCAGCAGTTATGGACGGACCTACGAGCAGTACTTC	CASSYGRTYEQYF
.	TRBV7-3	few	TRBJ2-5	TGTGCCAGCAGCCAAGGGGGGGCGACCCAAGAGACCCAGTACTTC	CASSQGGATQETQYF
.	TRBV18	.	TRBJ1-1	TGTGCCAGCTCACCAGTCTGGGGGACGCTTAACAGCCTGAACACTGAAGCTTTCTTT	CASSPVWGTLNSLNTEAFF
.	TRBV2	.	TRBJ2-2	TGTGCCAGCAGTCACGGGCCCACCGGGGAGCTGTTTTTT	CASSHGPTGELFF
TRBD2	TRBV5-1	.	TRBJ2-1	TGCGCCAGCAGCTGGGCCGCTAGCGGGGGGCGGGATGAGCAGTTCTTC	CASSWAASGGRDEQFF
.	TRBV30	.	TRBJ1-6	TGTGCCTGGAGACTCGTTGGGTCACCCCTCCACTTT	CAWRLVGSPLHF
.	TRBV5-4	once	TRBJ2-1	TGTGCCAGCAGCAGAGGGGATAACTCCTACAATGAGCAGTTCTTC	CASSRGDNSYNEQFF
TRBD1	TRBV7-8	.	TRBJ1-2	TGTGCCAGCAGCCCCCAGACAGGGACTAACTATGGCTACACCTTC	CASSPQTGTNYGYTF